This T cell receptor beta chain was profiled in a study of T cells in Graves' hyperthyroidism and ophthalmopathy. The study's findings and limits: Through a model of 13 V-J features, ophthalmopathy was separated from stable hyperthyroidism.

The PBMCs were taken from about 9.7 ml of fresh peripheral blood. Amplification targeted TCR beta CDR3 regions from RNA transcripts. First-round RT-PCR with HTBI primers amplified the TCR CDR3 region. A single record per CDR3 protein comes from TCRdb applying MiXCR to the multiplex PCR reads. The sample consists of over 300,000 distinct CDR3 sequences, around 15% of them appearing once. Germline CDR1 LNHDA, CDR2 SQIVND (reference sequence). This CDR3 is 13 amino acids long. Trimming left V 5 bases short and J 4 bases short, with 11 bases between. This clonotype was observed many times. The antigen is unknown.

V gene TRBV19 combines with J gene TRBJ1-1; D remains unclear. The source material was blood. This TCR was recovered from a middle-aged woman with Graves' ophthalmopathy. The CDR3 nucleotides read TGTGCCAGTAGTCGGGGTTGGAGCACTGAAGCTTTCTTT. This codes for CASSRGWSTEAFF.